A selection of T cell receptor beta chains follows, all from one sample in a study of beta chain features in type 1 diabetes. Method: immunoSEQ multiplex PCR; TCRdb's copy keeps in-frame clones and lacks some. Of about 160,000 clones in the sample, 63% are singletons; the top ten hold around 0.096%. The specimen sequenced was naive CD4+ T cells from blood. Receptors were obtained from a man in his thirties or forties with type 1 diabetes. CDR3s include the opening cysteine and the closing phenylalanine or tryptophan. Fields, in order: V gene, CDR3 length, D gene, clone size, J gene, CDR3 DNA, CDR3 protein. A D gene is named only where the DNA matches it firmly. Expanded clones get a size class; other rows say once, few or many, or leave the size out.

V: TRBV29-1; length: 14; D: TRBD1; size: few; J: TRBJ2-1; DNA: TGCAGCGCAGTGACAGGGGCAGGCTACAATGAGCAGTTCTTC; CDR3: CSAVTGAGYNEQFF
V: TRBV15; length: 13; D: NA; size: NA; J: TRBJ2-5; DNA: TGTGCCACCAGCAGAGATAGAGGGGAGACCCAGTACTTC; CDR3: CATSRDRGETQYF
V: TRBV16; length: 12; D: NA; size: NA; J: TRBJ1-5; DNA: TGTGCCAGCAGCCAGGGCGATCAGCCCCAGCATTTT; CDR3: CASSQGDQPQHF
V: TRBV4-1; length: 15; D: NA; size: NA; J: TRBJ1-2; DNA: TGCGCCAGCAGCCAAGACGCCAGGTCCTTCTATGGCTACACCTTC; CDR3: CASSQDARSFYGYTF
V: TRBV14; length: 13; D: TRBD1; size: NA; J: TRBJ2-7; DNA: TGTGCCAGCAGCCAGACAGGGAATAACGAGCAGTACTTC; CDR3: CASSQTGNNEQYF
V: TRBV5-1; length: 12; D: TRBD1; size: NA; J: TRBJ1-2; DNA: TGCGCCAGCAGCTTGGACCGGGACAGGATCACCTTC; CDR3: CASSLDRDRITF
V: TRBV28; length: 15; D: NA; size: few; J: TRBJ2-7; DNA: TGTGCCAGCAGTCCTCACAGGATAAACTCCTACGAGCAGTACTTC; CDR3: CASSPHRINSYEQYF
V: TRBV30; length: 14; D: TRBD2; size: few; J: TRBJ2-2; DNA: TGTGCCTGGAGGCGGACTAGCGGGGCCGGGGAGCTGTTTTTT; CDR3: CAWRRTSGAGELFF
V: TRBV6-5; length: 15; D: TRBD1; size: NA; J: TRBJ1-5; DNA: TGTGCCAGCAGCTATCGACAGGGAGGAAATCAGCCCCAGCATTTT; CDR3: CASSYRQGGNQPQHF
V: TRBV25-1; length: 15; D: NA; size: NA; J: TRBJ1-4; DNA: TGTGCCAGCAGTGAAGAAGGACTTGAGAATGAAAAACTGTTTTTT; CDR3: CASSEEGLENEKLFF
V: TRBV19; length: 13; D: NA; size: once; J: TRBJ2-7; DNA: TGTGCCAGTAGTATTGTTTTGGGCTACGAGCAGTACTTC; CDR3: CASSIVLGYEQYF
V: TRBV23-1; length: 14; D: NA; size: few; J: TRBJ2-1; DNA: TGCGCCAGCAGTCAGACTAGTGAAGTGGATGAGCAGTTCTTC; CDR3: CASSQTSEVDEQFF
V: TRBV19; length: 15; D: TRBD2; size: NA; J: TRBJ2-5; DNA: TGTGCCAGTAGTATGCAGCGGGGGAACCGGGAGACCCAGTACTTC; CDR3: CASSMQRGNRETQYF
V: TRBV29-1; length: 13; D: NA; size: few; J: TRBJ1-1; DNA: TGCAGCGTTGTGGGCAGCATGAACACTGAAGCTTTCTTT; CDR3: CSVVGSMNTEAFF
V: TRBV7-2; length: 12; D: NA; size: NA; J: TRBJ1-1; DNA: TGTGCCAGCAGCTTACTGTGGCGGGGAGCTTTCTTT; CDR3: CASSLLWRGAFF
V: TRBV30; length: 14; D: NA; size: NA; J: TRBJ1-5; DNA: TGTGCCTGGAGCCAGGGTTACGGCAATCAGCCCCAGCATTTT; CDR3: CAWSQGYGNQPQHF
V: TRBV30; length: 13; D: TRBD1; size: NA; J: TRBJ1-1; DNA: TGTGCCTGGAGGGGGACAGGGCGAACTGAAGCTTTCTTT; CDR3: CAWRGTGRTEAFF
V: TRBV7-9; length: 15; D: NA; size: few; J: TRBJ2-6; DNA: TGTGCCAGCAGCGTACAAGTCTCTGGGGCCAACGTCCTGACTTTC; CDR3: CASSVQVSGANVLTF
V: TRBV7-2; length: 15; D: NA; size: NA; J: TRBJ2-6; DNA: TGTGCCAGCAGCTTAGTAGGCCCTGGGGCCAACGTCCTGACTTTC; CDR3: CASSLVGPGANVLTF
V: TRBV29-1; length: 15; D: TRBD2; size: NA; J: TRBJ2-3; DNA: TGCAGCGTTGTTGGTAGCGGGGGTAGCACAGATACGCAGTATTTT; CDR3: CSVVGSGGSTDTQYF
V: TRBV25-1; length: 16; D: TRBD1; size: NA; J: TRBJ2-3; DNA: TGTGCCAGCAGTGGGTACGGGACAGGGATCCCAGATACGCAGTATTTT; CDR3: CASSGYGTGIPDTQYF
V: TRBV29-1; length: 13; D: NA; size: NA; J: TRBJ1-1; DNA: TGCAGCGTTAGAGCCACGCTGAACACTGAAGCTTTCTTT; CDR3: CSVRATLNTEAFF
V: TRBV4-1; length: 15; D: TRBD1; size: NA; J: TRBJ1-4; DNA: TGCGCCAGCAGCCGTGACAGGGCAACTAATGAAAAACTGTTTTTT; CDR3: CASSRDRATNEKLFF
V: TRBV30; length: 13; D: TRBD2; size: NA; J: TRBJ2-3; DNA: TGTGCCTGGGGCGGGGGTTTCACAGATACGCAGTATTTT; CDR3: CAWGGGFTDTQYF
V: TRBV4-1; length: 16; D: TRBD2; size: NA; J: TRBJ2-3; DNA: TGCGCCAGCAGCCCCGGACTAGCGGGGGGCACAGATACGCAGTATTTT; CDR3: CASSPGLAGGTDTQYF
V: TRBV25-1; length: 13; D: NA; size: NA; J: TRBJ1-2; DNA: TGTGCCAGCAAGGCAGCTAACAACTATGGCTACACCTTC; CDR3: CASKAANNYGYTF
V: TRBV23-1; length: 15; D: NA; size: NA; J: TRBJ2-3; DNA: TGCGCCAGCAGTCATGACGGGGGCGGACGGGATACGCAGTATTTT; CDR3: CASSHDGGGRDTQYF
V: TRBV28; length: 16; D: TRBD1; size: NA; J: TRBJ1-5; DNA: TGTGCCAGCAGTTTGCCTCAGGGGGCTGGCAATCAGCCCCAGCATTTT; CDR3: CASSLPQGAGNQPQHF
V: TRBV29-1; length: 13; D: TRBD1; size: few; J: TRBJ2-3; DNA: TGCAGCGTCCGGGACAGGGTCGTCGATACGCAGTATTTT; CDR3: CSVRDRVVDTQYF
V: TRBV13; length: 12; D: NA; size: NA; J: TRBJ1-1; DNA: TGTGCCAGCAGCTTAGCGTACACTGAAGCTTTCTTT; CDR3: CASSLAYTEAFF
V: TRBV6-6; length: 15; D: NA; size: NA; J: TRBJ1-1; DNA: TGTGCCAGCAGTTCCCTATTAAGGGGAAGCGCTGAAGCTTTCTTT; CDR3: CASSSLLRGSAEAFF
V: TRBV5-1; length: 14; D: NA; size: NA; J: TRBJ2-3; DNA: TGCGCCAGCAGCTTGAGTTCGGGTCCAGATACGCAGTATTTT; CDR3: CASSLSSGPDTQYF
V: TRBV5-1; length: 14; D: TRBD1; size: NA; J: TRBJ2-5; DNA: TGCGCCAGCAGACGTACAGGGGACCAAGAGACCCAGTACTTC; CDR3: CASRRTGDQETQYF
V: TRBV5-1; length: 14; D: TRBD1; size: few; J: TRBJ2-7; DNA: TGCGCCAGCAGCCAACAGGGGCCCTCCTACGAGCAGTACTTC; CDR3: CASSQQGPSYEQYF
V: TRBV5-1; length: 13; D: NA; size: NA; J: TRBJ1-5; DNA: TGCGCCAGCAGCTTGGGGGACAATCAGCCCCAGCATTTT; CDR3: CASSLGDNQPQHF
V: TRBV29-1; length: 13; D: NA; size: once; J: TRBJ2-3; DNA: TGCAGCGCCCCCTTCCAGGACACAGATACGCAGTATTTT; CDR3: CSAPFQDTDTQYF
V: TRBV30; length: 14; D: NA; size: few; J: TRBJ2-5; DNA: TGTGCCTGGAACAAAATGAGGGGTCTAGAGACCCAGTACTTC; CDR3: CAWNKMRGLETQYF
V: TRBV29-1; length: 11; D: NA; size: few; J: TRBJ1-1; DNA: TGCAGCGTTGTAATGGCCACTGAAGCTTTCTTT; CDR3: CSVVMATEAFF
V: TRBV7-2; length: 14; D: TRBD1; size: once; J: TRBJ1-5; DNA: TGTGCCAGCAGCGGGACAGTTAGCAATCAGCCCCAGCATTTT; CDR3: CASSGTVSNQPQHF
V: TRBV19; length: 14; D: TRBD2; size: NA; J: TRBJ2-1; DNA: TGTGCCAGTAGTATAGGACTAGCTTTGGATGAGCAGTTCTTC; CDR3: CASSIGLALDEQFF
V: TRBV9; length: 13; D: NA; size: NA; J: TRBJ2-5; DNA: TGTGCCAGCAGCGAACAGGGATGGGAGACCCAGTACTTC; CDR3: CASSEQGWETQYF
V: TRBV15; length: 13; D: NA; size: few; J: TRBJ2-4; DNA: TGTGCCACCAGCAGAGAAGAACGGGACATTCAGTACTTC; CDR3: CATSREERDIQYF
V: TRBV25-1; length: 13; D: NA; size: few; J: TRBJ2-5; DNA: TGTGCCAGCAGTGAATCGGGGCGAGAGACCCAGTACTTC; CDR3: CASSESGRETQYF
V: TRBV28; length: 13; D: NA; size: NA; J: TRBJ2-5; DNA: TGTGCCAGCAGTCCCGCCAGCCAAGAGACCCAGTACTTC; CDR3: CASSPASQETQYF
V: TRBV4-1; length: 18; D: NA; size: NA; J: TRBJ2-1; DNA: TGCGCCAGCAGCCAAGATAGGGATTTATCAACTTACTACAATGAGCAGTTCTTC; CDR3: CASSQDRDLSTYYNEQFF
V: TRBV15; length: 17; D: NA; size: few; J: TRBJ2-2; DNA: TGTGCCACCAGCAGAGATCTTATAGCGGCGAACACCGGGGAGCTGTTTTTT; CDR3: CATSRDLIAANTGELFF
V: TRBV4-3; length: 15; D: TRBD1; size: NA; J: TRBJ1-2; DNA: TGCGCCAGCAGCCCCGCAGGGGGACAGAACTATGGCTACACCTTC; CDR3: CASSPAGGQNYGYTF
V: TRBV30; length: 12; D: NA; size: NA; J: TRBJ2-7; DNA: TGTGCCTGGAGTGTAACGGGGTACGAGCAGTACTTC; CDR3: CAWSVTGYEQYF
V: TRBV28; length: 14; D: TRBD1; size: NA; J: TRBJ2-1; DNA: TGTGCCAGCATCCGGACAGGCTCCTACAATGAGCAGTTCTTC; CDR3: CASIRTGSYNEQFF
V: TRBV28; length: 12; D: NA; size: NA; J: TRBJ2-7; DNA: TGTGCCAGCAGGGAGTTGGGACCCGAGCAGTACTTC; CDR3: CASRELGPEQYF
V: TRBV29-1; length: 15; D: NA; size: few; J: TRBJ2-3; DNA: TGCAGCGTGGGAGACGGGGGAGCGGTCACAGATACGCAGTATTTT; CDR3: CSVGDGGAVTDTQYF
V: TRBV29-1; length: 15; D: TRBD2; size: few; J: TRBJ2-5; DNA: TGCAGCGTGAAGATGGCTAGCGGGGACCAAGAGACCCAGTACTTC; CDR3: CSVKMASGDQETQYF
V: TRBV29-1; length: 14; D: NA; size: NA; J: TRBJ1-6; DNA: TGCAGCGCGTTTCACAACTCCTATAATTCACCCCTCCACTTT; CDR3: CSAFHNSYNSPLHF
V: TRBV9; length: 15; D: TRBD1; size: NA; J: TRBJ2-2; DNA: TGTGCCAGCAGCGTAGGGACAGGGTGGACCGGGGAGCTGTTTTTT; CDR3: CASSVGTGWTGELFF
V: TRBV28; length: 13; D: NA; size: NA; J: TRBJ2-7; DNA: TGTGCCAGCAGTTTAGACAGTTCTTACGAGCAGTACTTC; CDR3: CASSLDSSYEQYF
V: TRBV7-8; length: 17; D: TRBD2; size: NA; J: TRBJ2-5; DNA: TGTGCCAGCAGCCTGCTGAGGGCTAGCGGGGGACAAGAGACCCAGTACTTC; CDR3: CASSLLRASGGQETQYF